The 29 T cell receptor beta chains in this list originate from one sample, sequenced in a study of CD8+CD57+ T cells in acquired aplastic anemia. Genomic DNA served as template for TCR beta VDJ and CDR3 profiling. TCRdb re-analysed the reads in MiXCR, keeping a single row per CDR3 protein. The table records 150,000 to 200,000 distinct CDR3 sequences, more than 40% of them present only once. Sequencing involved patients with CD8+CD57+ cell expansion previously shown by flow cytometry. Sequencing used sorted CD4+, CD8+, or CD8+CD57+ T cells (not recorded which) from PBMCs. All receptors come from a human donor with aplastic anemia.

The J gene is TRBJ1-5, the V gene TRBV11-2, with no clear D. Trimming pared 6 bases from V and 1 base from J, leaving 10 bases between. The CDR3 has 14 residues. CDR1 is SGHAT, CDR2 FQNNGV, per germline. CDR3 DNA: TGTGCCAGCAGACCGCCCGGCAGCAATCAGCCCCAGCATTTT. It translates to CASRPPGSNQPQHF.

The chain uses TRBV20-1 and TRBJ2-7, with 8 bases aligning to TRBD1. The J segment lost 4 bases and the V segment lost 2 bases, leaving 4 bases of the junction unmatched. Germline V CDR1 and CDR2: DFQATT, SNEGSKA (reference sequence). This CDR3 is 13 amino acids long. CDR3 in DNA: TGCAGTGCTAGACAGGGGGCGAGGTACGAGCAGTACTTC. This sequence encodes CSARQGARYEQYF.

This clonotype has only a few counts. The chain links TRBV4-2 to TRBJ2-3, with D possibly being TRBD1 (5 bases). The length of the CDR3 is 18 residues. Trimming took off 0 bases at V and 0 bases at J, with 16 bases between the two ends. Looked up from germline, CDR1 is LGHNA and CDR2 is YNFKEQ. The CDR3 sequence is CASSQDLGVGASTDTQYF. The CDR3, as DNA: TGTGCCAGCAGCCAAGATCTCGGAGTAGGGGCTAGCACAGATACGCAGTATTTT.

This chain uses TRBV7-9 with TRBJ2-3, with D tentatively TRBD1 (5 bases). Germline V gene sequence: CDR1 SEHNR, CDR2 FQNEAQ (reference sequence). V lost 5 bases, J lost 6 bases, and 9 bases lay in between. This CDR3 is 12 amino acids long. Here the CDR3 reads CASSPSGDTQYF. The CDR3 nucleotides read TGTGCCAGCAGCCCGTCAGGGGATACGCAGTATTTT. The complete variable domain, with remaining parts taken from reference TRBV7-9 and TRBJ2-3, reads DTGVSQNPRHKITKRGQNVTFRCDPISEHNRLYWYRQTLGQGPEFLTYFQNEAQLEKSRLLSDRFSAERPKGSFSTLEIQRTEQGDSAMYLCASSPSGDTQYFGPGTRLTVL.

This clonotype was seen at least ten times. The V call is TRBV4-1, the J call TRBJ2-7; tentatively, D is TRBD1 (5 bases). Looked up from germline, CDR1 is MGHRA and CDR2 is YSYEKL. The CDR3 totals 13 residues. Deletions cut 3 bases from V and 1 base from J, with 7 bases between. CDR3 residues: CASSQQGSYEQYF. In DNA form, the CDR3 reads TGCGCCAGCAGCCAGCAGGGTTCCTACGAGCAGTACTTC.

In this sample, this clonotype turned up many times. The chain couples TRBV4-2 to TRBJ2-1; TRBD2 is a possible D gene (5 bases). The V gene lost 1 base and the J gene lost 7 bases, with 8 bases spanning the gap. CDR1 and CDR2 from the germline V gene are LGHNA and YNFKEQ. There are 13 residues in the CDR3. The CDR3 DNA reads TGTGCCAGCAGCCAAGTAGAGCGGAATGAGCAGTTCTTC. Translated: CASSQVERNEQFF.

This clonotype was observed many times. V gene TRBV6-1 combines with J gene TRBJ2-2; 12 nucleotides line up with TRBD2. The V and J ends lost 5 bases and 4 bases, in that order; junction bases with no gene match: 5. This CDR3 region has 16 residues. CDR1 MNHNS and CDR2 SASEGT come from the germline V gene. The CDR3 region is CASSQTSGRSTGELFF. DNA for the CDR3: TGTGCCAGCAGTCAGACTAGCGGGAGAAGCACCGGGGAGCTGTTTTTT.

This clonotype was counted a few times. A much more abundant neighbour one base away suggests this may be a read error. V gene TRBV2 combines with J gene TRBJ2-1, with D perhaps TRBD1 (6 bases). The CDR3 covers 13 residues. Looked up from germline, CDR1 is SNHLY and CDR2 is FYNNEI. The CDR3 region is CAGSEGNFPGAFF. The CDR3 DNA is TGTGCCGGCAGTGAAGGGAACTTCCCAGGGGCGTTCTTC.

This clonotype was detected once. V and J are TRBV9 and TRBJ2-1; 11 bases map to TRBD2. CDR3 length: 14 amino acids. Germline loops: CDR1 SGDLS, CDR2 YYNGEE. V shed 2 bases and J 10 bases; nucleotides not matched to a gene: 5. CDR3 nucleotides: TGTGCCAGCAGCGTTGAGACTAGCGGGGACGAGCAGTTCTTC. It encodes CASSVETSGDEQFF.

This clonotype was detected a few times. This chain links TRBV20-1 with TRBJ1-2, with a possible D match to TRBD1 (6 bases). The germline V gene has CDR1 DFQATT and CDR2 SNEGSKA (reference sequence). Trimming pared 6 bases from V and 3 bases from J, leaving 23 bases between. CDR3 length: 16 amino acids. The CDR3 nucleotides read TGCAGTGCGTCACAGGGCAGTGGACTCAACGACTATGGCTACACCTTC. Translated: CSASQGSGLNDYGYTF.

The chain employs TRBV7-9 and TRBJ2-7; D is unresolved. CDR1 and CDR2 (germline): SEHNR, FQNEAQ (reference sequence). The CDR3 spans 14 residues. The V end was cut by 5 bases, the J end by 3 bases, with 14 bases between. This CDR3 reads CASSGPTPNYEQYF. The CDR3 DNA sequence: TGTGCCAGCAGCGGCCCGACACCGAACTACGAGCAGTACTTC.

The CDR3 nucleotides are TGCAGTGCTAGAGAGGACCATGAGCAGTTCTTC. This translates into CSAREDHEQFF. V usage is TRBV20-1 and J usage is TRBJ2-1; D gene ambiguous. This CDR3 is built from 11 residues. Per germline, CDR1 DFQATT and CDR2 SNEGSKA (reference sequence). V was clipped by 0 bases and J by 8 bases, with 5 bases between them.

The V call is TRBV11-1, the J call TRBJ2-7; TRBD2 matches at 11 bases. Trimming took 5 bases from V and 5 from J; bases not matched to a gene: 17. Germline values: CDR1 SGHAT, CDR2 FQDESV (reference sequence). CDR3 length: 18 residues. CDR3 DNA: TGTGCCAGCAGCCCCGCGCAGGGGAGCCTAGCGGGAGGTAACGAGCAGTACTTC. It encodes CASSPAQGSLAGGNEQYF. The complete variable domain, with remaining parts taken from reference TRBV11-1 and TRBJ2-7, reads EAEVAQSPRYKITEKSQAVAFWCDPISGHATLYWYRQILGQGPELLVQFQDESVVDDSQLPKDRFSAERLKGVDSTLKIQPAELGDSAMYLCASSPAQGSLAGGNEQYFGPGTRLTVT.

CDR3 coding DNA: TGTGCCAGCAGCCCAGGGGTGCAAGAGACCCAGTACTTC. It codes for CASSPGVQETQYF. The chain uses TRBV11-3 and TRBJ2-5; TRBD1 might be the D (6 bases). CDR3 size: 13 residues. With 5 bases removed from V and 2 bases from J, the gap between germline ends came to 9 bases. Germline V CDR1 and CDR2: SGHNT, YENEEA.

There are a few counts of this clonotype. V and J are TRBV7-8 and TRBJ2-2; D remains ambiguous. Germline assignment: CDR1 SGHVS and CDR2 FQNEAQ. The CDR3 loop spans 15 amino acids. The V end lost 1 base, the J end lost 1 base, and 7 bases lay between the germline ends. The chain's CDR3 is CASSLGTVNTGELFF. CDR3 nucleotides: TGTGCCAGCAGCTTAGGGACGGTGAACACCGGGGAGCTGTTTTTT. The entire variable domain, with the rest obtained from reference TRBV7-8 and TRBJ2-2, is as follows: GAGVSQSPRYKVAKRGQDVALRCDPISGHVSLFWYQQALGQGPEFLTYFQNEAQLDKSGLPSDRFFAERPEGSVSTLKIQRTQQEDSAVYLCASSLGTVNTGELFFGEGSRLTVL.

This clonotype was seen ten or more times. The chain carries TRBV5-6 and TRBJ1-2, with D tentatively TRBD1 (6 bases). CDR3 length: 15 amino acids. V lost 0 bases and J 5 bases, leaving 14 bases between the germline ends. Germline CDR1 and CDR2: SGHDT and YYEEEE. This chain's CDR3 is CASSLGGDTVYGYTF. As DNA, the CDR3 is TGTGCCAGCAGCTTGGGAGGGGACACGGTGTATGGCTACACCTTC.

The CDR3 bases are TGTGCCAGCGCCGGGTGGGGCCTAACCGGGGGCCACTCCTACAATGAGCAGTTCTTC. This gives the protein CASAGWGLTGGHSYNEQFF. V usage is TRBV12-3 or TRBV12-4 and J usage is TRBJ2-1; D is possibly TRBD1 or TRBD2 (6 bases each). The length of the CDR3 is 19 residues. V shed 8 bases and J shed 0 bases, with 26 bases lying between them.

The sample holds many counts of this clonotype. The chain joins TRBV12-5 to TRBJ2-1; TRBD1 aligns across 8 bases. The V and J ends lost 1 base and 5 bases, in that order; junction bases with no gene match: 4. This CDR3 contains 15 residues. Per germline, CDR1 LGHNT and CDR2 FRNRAP. The CDR3, as DNA: TGTGCTAGTGGTTTGGCAGGGGGCGTCGACAATGAGCAGTTCTTC. It encodes CASGLAGGVDNEQFF.

The chain has TRBV4-1 and TRBJ2-1; 7 bases match TRBD2. This CDR3 spans 18 amino acids. Per the germline V gene, CDR1 is MGHRA and CDR2 is YSYEKL. J gave up 7 bases and V 0 bases, and 15 bases lay outside the gene matches. Written as DNA, the CDR3 is TGCGCCAGCAGCCAAGAACCCCTGGGAGGGGCCGTTTTGAATGAGCAGTTCTTC. Protein: CASSQEPLGGAVLNEQFF.

This clonotype appeared a few times. V gene TRBV2 combines with J gene TRBJ2-7; weak D call: TRBD1 (5 bases). V gave up 3 bases and J gave up 6 bases, with 18 bases separating them. CDR3 size: 15 residues. CDR1 and CDR2 (germline): SNHLY, FYNNEI. The CDR3 DNA is TGTGCCAGCAGTGACAGGGTAGTTTCCACGTTCGAGCAGTACTTC. As protein: CASSDRVVSTFEQYF.

The chain carries TRBV7-8 and TRBJ2-3; D may be TRBD1 (5 bases). Per germline, CDR1 SGHVS and CDR2 FQNEAQ. V gave up 4 bases and J gave up 3 bases, with 8 bases separating them. The CDR3 covers 13 residues. The CDR3 is CASSSGITDTQYF. The CDR3 region has the DNA TGTGCCAGCAGCTCAGGGATAACAGATACGCAGTATTTT.

This chain links TRBV6-6 with TRBJ1-1; D call uncertain. The CDR3 has 13 amino acids. V was shortened by 5 bases and J by 2 bases, with 9 bases between the two germline ends. Germline V gene lookup returns CDR1 MNHNY and CDR2 SVGAGI (reference sequence). CDR3 amino acids: CASSDRSNTEAFF. The CDR3 nucleotides read TGTGCCAGCAGTGATAGGTCAAACACTGAAGCTTTCTTT.

The V call is TRBV10-2, the J call TRBJ2-7; 9 bases fit TRBD1. The CDR3 is made up of 14 amino acids. From germline, CDR1 is WSHSY and CDR2 SAAADI. The J segment lost 4 bases and the V segment lost 4 bases, leaving 5 bases of the junction unmatched. The CDR3 DNA reads TGCGCCAGCAGTGGTACAGGGGGCTGGTACGAGCAGTACTTC. This encodes CASSGTGGWYEQYF.

This clonotype was observed at least ten times. The chain combines TRBV27 with TRBJ1-5; no clear D. This CDR3 region has 11 residues. Germline CDR1 is MNHEY and CDR2 is SMNVEV (reference sequence). V gave up 9 bases and J gave up 7 bases, with 10 bases separating them. The CDR3: CASGSDQPQHF. Written as DNA, the CDR3 is TGTGCCAGTGGGTCGGACCAGCCCCAGCATTTT.

The J gene is TRBJ2-6, the V gene TRBV10-1, with TRBD1 identical over 7 bases. CDR3 length: 17 amino acids. Looked up from germline, CDR1 is WNHNN and CDR2 is SYGVQD (reference sequence). V shed 4 bases, J shed 0 bases, and the junction held 6 bases outside the gene matches. CDR3 DNA: TGCGCCAGCAGTGTGCAAGGACAGGTCTCTGGGGCCAACGTCCTGACTTTC. Amino acids: CASSVQGQVSGANVLTF.

The chain has TRBV12-3 or TRBV12-4 and TRBJ2-2; D is unresolved. Trimming pared 5 bases from V and 5 bases from J, leaving 6 bases between. The CDR3 is 12 residues long. This CDR3 reads CASSQGTGELFF. DNA of the CDR3: TGTGCCAGCAGTCAAGGGACCGGGGAGCTGTTTTTT.

This clonotype was seen at least ten times. The rearrangement uses TRBV12-3 or TRBV12-4 and TRBJ2-3, with a tentative D call TRBD2 (6 bases). V was pared by 7 bases and J by 2 bases, with 16 bases between. The CDR3 is 15 amino acids. The CDR3 DNA follows: TGTGCCAGCACCCATCCGCGGGACGCCACAGATACGCAGTATTTT. Protein product: CASTHPRDATDTQYF.

Ten or more counts support this clonotype. The V call is TRBV24-1, the J call TRBJ2-7; 7 bases map to TRBD1. There are 16 residues in the CDR3. CDR1 and CDR2 from the germline V gene are KGHDR and SFDVKD. V lost 5 bases and J lost 2; bases outside the gene matches: 11. In DNA form, the CDR3 reads TGTGCCACCAGTGCGGGCGAGGGGGCATTACCCTACGAGCAGTACTTC. This codes for CATSAGEGALPYEQYF.

J is TRBJ1-2 and V is TRBV19; unclear D gene. CDR1 is LNHDA, CDR2 SQIVND, per germline (reference sequence). V was pared by 5 bases and J by 4 bases, with 11 bases between. CDR3 length equals 13 residues. CDR3 coding DNA: TGTGCCAGTAGTCCCCCCAGGCCCTATGGCTACACCTTC. Its translation is CASSPPRPYGYTF.